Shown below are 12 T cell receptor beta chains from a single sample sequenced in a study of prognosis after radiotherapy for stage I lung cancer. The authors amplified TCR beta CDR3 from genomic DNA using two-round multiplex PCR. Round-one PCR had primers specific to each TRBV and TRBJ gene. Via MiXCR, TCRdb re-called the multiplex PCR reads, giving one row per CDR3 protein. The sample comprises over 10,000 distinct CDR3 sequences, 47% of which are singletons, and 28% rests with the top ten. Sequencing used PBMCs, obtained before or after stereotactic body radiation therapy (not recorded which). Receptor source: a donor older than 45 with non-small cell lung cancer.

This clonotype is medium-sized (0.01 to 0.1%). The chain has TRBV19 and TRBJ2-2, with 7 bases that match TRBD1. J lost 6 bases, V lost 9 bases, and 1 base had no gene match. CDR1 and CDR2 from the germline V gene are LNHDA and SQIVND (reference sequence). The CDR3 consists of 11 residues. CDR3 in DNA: TGTGCCAGCCAGGGGGCCGGGGAGCTGTTTTTT. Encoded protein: CASQGAGELFF.

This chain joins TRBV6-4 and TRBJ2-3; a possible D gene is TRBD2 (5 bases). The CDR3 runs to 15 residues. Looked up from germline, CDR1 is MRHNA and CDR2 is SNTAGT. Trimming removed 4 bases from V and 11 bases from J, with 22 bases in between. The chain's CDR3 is CASSGDHPGSAKQYF. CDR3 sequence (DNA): TGTGCCAGCAGTGGGGATCACCCGGGGTCGGCTAAGCAGTATTTT.

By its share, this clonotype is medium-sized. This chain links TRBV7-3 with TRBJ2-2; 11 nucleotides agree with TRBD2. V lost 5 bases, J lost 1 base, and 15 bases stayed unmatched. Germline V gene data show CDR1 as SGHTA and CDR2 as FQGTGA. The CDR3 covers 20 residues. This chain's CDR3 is CASSTRGGLAGGKNTGELFF. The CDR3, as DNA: TGTGCCAGCAGCACCCGAGGCGGGCTAGCGGGAGGCAAGAACACCGGGGAGCTGTTTTTT. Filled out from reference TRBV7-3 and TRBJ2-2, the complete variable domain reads GAGVSQTPSNKVTEKGKYVELRCDPISGHTALYWYRQSLGQGPEFLIYFQGTGAADDSGLPNDRFFAVRPEGSVSTLKIQRTERGDSAVYLCASSTRGGLAGGKNTGELFFGEGSRLTVL.

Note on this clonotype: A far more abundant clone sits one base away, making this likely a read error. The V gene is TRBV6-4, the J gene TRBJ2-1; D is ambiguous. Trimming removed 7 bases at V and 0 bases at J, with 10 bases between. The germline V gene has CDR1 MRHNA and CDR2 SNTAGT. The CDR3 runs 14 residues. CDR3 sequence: CASTRYTSYNEQFF. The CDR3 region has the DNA TGTGCCAGCACGCGGTACACCTCCTACAATGAGCAGTTCTTC.

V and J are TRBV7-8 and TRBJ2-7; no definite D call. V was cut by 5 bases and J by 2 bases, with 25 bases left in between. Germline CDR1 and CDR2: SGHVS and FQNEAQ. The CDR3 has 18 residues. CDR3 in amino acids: CASSISGRVGLRTYEQYF. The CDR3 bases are TGTGCCAGCAGCATATCCGGTAGGGTAGGGCTTAGGACCTACGAGCAGTACTTC.

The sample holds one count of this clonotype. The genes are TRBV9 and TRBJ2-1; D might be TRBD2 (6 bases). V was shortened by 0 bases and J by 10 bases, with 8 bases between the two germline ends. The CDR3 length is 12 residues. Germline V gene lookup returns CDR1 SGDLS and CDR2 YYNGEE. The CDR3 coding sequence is TGTGCCAGCAGCGTAGCGGGAGTGGAGCAGTTCTTC. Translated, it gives CASSVAGVEQFF.

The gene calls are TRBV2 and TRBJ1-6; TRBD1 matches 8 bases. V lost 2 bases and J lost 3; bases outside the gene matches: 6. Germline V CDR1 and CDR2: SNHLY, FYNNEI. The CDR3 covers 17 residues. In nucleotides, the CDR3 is TGTGCCAGCAGTGAATCGACAGGGGAAGGCTATAATTCACCCCTCCACTTT. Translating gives CASSESTGEGYNSPLHF.

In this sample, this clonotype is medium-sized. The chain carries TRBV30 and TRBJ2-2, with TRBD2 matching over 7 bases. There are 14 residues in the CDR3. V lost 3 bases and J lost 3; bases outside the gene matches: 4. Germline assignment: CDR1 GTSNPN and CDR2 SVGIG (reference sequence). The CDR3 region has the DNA TGTGCCTGGAGCAGACTAGCTTACACCGGGGAGCTGTTTTTT. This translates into CAWSRLAYTGELFF.

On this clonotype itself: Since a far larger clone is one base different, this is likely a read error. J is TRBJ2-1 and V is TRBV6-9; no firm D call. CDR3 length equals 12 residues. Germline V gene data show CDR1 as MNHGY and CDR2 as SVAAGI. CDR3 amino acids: CASSYATNDQFF. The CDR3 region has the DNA TGTGCCAGCAGTTACGCCACCAATGATCAGTTCTTC.

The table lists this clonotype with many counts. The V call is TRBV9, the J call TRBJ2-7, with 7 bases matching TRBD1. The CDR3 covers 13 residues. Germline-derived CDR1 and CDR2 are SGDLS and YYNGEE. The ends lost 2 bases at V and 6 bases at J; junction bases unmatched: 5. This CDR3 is CASSVQPGGEQYF. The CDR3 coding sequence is TGTGCCAGCAGCGTCCAGCCAGGGGGCGAGCAGTACTTC.

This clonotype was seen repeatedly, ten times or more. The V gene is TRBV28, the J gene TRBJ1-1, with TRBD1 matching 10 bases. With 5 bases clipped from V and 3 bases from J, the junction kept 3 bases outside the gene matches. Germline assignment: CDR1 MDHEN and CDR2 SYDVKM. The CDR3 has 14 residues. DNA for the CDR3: TGTGCCAGCAGTAGCGGACAGGGGGACACTGAAGCTTTCTTT. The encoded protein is CASSSGQGDTEAFF.

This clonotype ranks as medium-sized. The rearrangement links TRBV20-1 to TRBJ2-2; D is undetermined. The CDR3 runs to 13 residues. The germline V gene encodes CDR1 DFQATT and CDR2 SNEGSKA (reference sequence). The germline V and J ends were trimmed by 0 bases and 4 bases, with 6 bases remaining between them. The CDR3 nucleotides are TGCAGTGCTAGAGATATCCCCACCGGGGAGCTGTTTTTT. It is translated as CSARDIPTGELFF.